This T cell receptor beta chain was captured by sequencing in a study of cytomegalovirus exposure and HLA in healthy donors. General study points: As a later analysis showed, several of the most significant clusters appeared to be linked to common viral pathogens. The study assumed roughly uniform donor sequencing depth for presence/absence analyses. In an earlier analysis, about 87% or about 30%: the productive usage of most TCR beta V segments. Reportedly, a later analysis found an Asian-associated ancestry cluster had fewer N-insertions than the roughly 700-donor mean.

The study ran its PCR with 60 Vbeta and 13 Jbeta primers. Data came from immunoSEQ multiplex PCR; TCRdb stores just in-frame clones and leaves some out. The sample consists of 150,000 to 200,000 clones, about 76% of them appearing once. A remark on this clone: Its antigen is still unknown. The sample holds other DNA sequences that translate to the same CDR3.

The CDR3 consists of 15 residues. V shed 6 bases and J 4 bases; nucleotides not matched to a gene: 9. CDR1 is SGHTA, CDR2 FQGNSA, per germline. This receptor was identified in a woman in her fifties or sixties in good health and CMV-seronegative. The material sequenced was PBMCs. The J gene is TRBJ2-5, the V gene TRBV7-2; 9 bases are shared with TRBD1. For the CDR3, the DNA is TGTGCCAGCAGTCTCCCGGGACAGGGTGGAGAGACCCAGTACTTC. It codes for CASSLPGQGGETQYF. The complete variable domain, with remaining parts taken from reference TRBV7-2 and TRBJ2-5, reads GAGVSQSPSNKVTEKGKDVELRCDPISGHTALYWYRQSLGQGLEFLIYFQGNSAPDKSGLPSDRFSAERTGGSVSTLTIQRTQQEDSAVYLCASSLPGQGGETQYFGPGTRLLVL.